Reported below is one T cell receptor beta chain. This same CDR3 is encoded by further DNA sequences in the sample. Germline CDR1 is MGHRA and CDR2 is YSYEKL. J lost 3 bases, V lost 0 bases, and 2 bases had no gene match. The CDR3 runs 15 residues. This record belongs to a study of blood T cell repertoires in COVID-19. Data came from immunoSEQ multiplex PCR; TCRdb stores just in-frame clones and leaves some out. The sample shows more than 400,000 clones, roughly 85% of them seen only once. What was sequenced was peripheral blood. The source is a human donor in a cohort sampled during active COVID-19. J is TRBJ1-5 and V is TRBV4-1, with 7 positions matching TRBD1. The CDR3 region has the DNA TGCGCCAGCAGCCAAGAGGACAGGACCAATCAGCCCCAGCATTTT. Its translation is CASSQEDRTNQPQHF.